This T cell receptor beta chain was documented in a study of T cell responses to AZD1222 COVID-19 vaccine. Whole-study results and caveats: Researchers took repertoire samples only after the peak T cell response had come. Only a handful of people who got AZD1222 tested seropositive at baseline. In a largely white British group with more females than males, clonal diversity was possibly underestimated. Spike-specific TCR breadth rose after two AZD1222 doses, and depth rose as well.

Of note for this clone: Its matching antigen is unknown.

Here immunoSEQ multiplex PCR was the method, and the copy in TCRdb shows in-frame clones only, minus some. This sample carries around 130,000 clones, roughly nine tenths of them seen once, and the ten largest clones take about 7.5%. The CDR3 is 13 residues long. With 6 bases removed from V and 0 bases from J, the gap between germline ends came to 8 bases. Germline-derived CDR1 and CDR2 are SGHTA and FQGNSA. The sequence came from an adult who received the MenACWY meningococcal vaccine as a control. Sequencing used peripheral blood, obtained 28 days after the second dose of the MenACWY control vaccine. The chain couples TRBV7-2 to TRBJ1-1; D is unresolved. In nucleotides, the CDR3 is TGTGCCAGCAGATGGACTGTGAACACTGAAGCTTTCTTT. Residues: CASRWTVNTEAFF.